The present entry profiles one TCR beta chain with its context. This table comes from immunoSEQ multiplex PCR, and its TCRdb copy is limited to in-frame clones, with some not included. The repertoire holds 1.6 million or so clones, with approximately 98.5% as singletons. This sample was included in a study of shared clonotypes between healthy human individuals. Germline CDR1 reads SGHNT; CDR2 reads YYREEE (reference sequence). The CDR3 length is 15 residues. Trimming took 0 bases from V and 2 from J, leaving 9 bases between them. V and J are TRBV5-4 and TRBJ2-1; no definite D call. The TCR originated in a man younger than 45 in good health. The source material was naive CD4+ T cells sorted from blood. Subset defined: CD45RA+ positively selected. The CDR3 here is CASSLEVGTYNEQFF. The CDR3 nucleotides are TGTGCCAGCAGCTTGGAGGTAGGGACCTACAATGAGCAGTTCTTC.